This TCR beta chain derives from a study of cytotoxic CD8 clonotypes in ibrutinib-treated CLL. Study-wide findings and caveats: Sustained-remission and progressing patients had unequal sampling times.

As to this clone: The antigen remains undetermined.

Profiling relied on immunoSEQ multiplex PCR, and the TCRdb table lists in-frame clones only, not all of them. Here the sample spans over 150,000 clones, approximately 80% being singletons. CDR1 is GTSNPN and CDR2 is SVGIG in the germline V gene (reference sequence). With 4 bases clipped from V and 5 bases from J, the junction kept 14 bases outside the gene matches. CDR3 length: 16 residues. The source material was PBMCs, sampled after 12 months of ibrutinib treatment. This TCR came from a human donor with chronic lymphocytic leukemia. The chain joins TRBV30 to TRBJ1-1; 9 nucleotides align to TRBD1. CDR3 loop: CAWKTRGGTGRTEAFF. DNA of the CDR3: TGTGCCTGGAAAACGAGAGGCGGGACAGGGAGGACTGAAGCTTTCTTT.